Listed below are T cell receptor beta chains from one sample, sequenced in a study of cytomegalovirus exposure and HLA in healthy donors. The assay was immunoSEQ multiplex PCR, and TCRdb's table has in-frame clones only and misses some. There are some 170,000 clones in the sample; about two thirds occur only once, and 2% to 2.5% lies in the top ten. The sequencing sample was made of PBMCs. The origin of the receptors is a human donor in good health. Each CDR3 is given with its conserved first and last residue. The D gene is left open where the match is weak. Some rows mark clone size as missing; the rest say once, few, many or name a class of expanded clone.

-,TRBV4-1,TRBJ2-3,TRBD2,CASSQGVASGGRTDTQYF,TGCGCCAGCAGCCAAGGGGTGGCTAGCGGGGGAAGGACAGATACGCAGTATTTT
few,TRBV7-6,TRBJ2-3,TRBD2,CASSLVVAGAPGDTQYF,TGTGCCAGCAGCTTAGTGGTAGCGGGGGCCCCGGGAGATACGCAGTATTTT
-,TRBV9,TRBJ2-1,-,CASSGGRGPNEQFF,TGTGCCAGCAGCGGGGGGCGGGGGCCCAATGAGCAGTTCTTC
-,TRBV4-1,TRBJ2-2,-,CASSQGQNTGELFF,TGCGCCAGCAGCCAAGGTCAGAACACCGGGGAGCTGTTTTTT
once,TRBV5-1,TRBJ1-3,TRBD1,CASSIRQGAADTIYF,TGCGCCAGCAGCATCCGACAGGGAGCCGCGGACACCATATATTTT
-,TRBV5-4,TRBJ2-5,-,CASSPDKPTETQYF,TGTGCCAGCAGCCCGGACAAGCCCACAGAGACCCAGTACTTC
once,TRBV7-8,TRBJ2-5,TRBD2,CASSPTSGGAETQYF,TGTGCCAGCAGCCCGACTAGCGGGGGGGCGGAGACCCAGTACTTC
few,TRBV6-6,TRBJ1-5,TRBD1,CAGGQGAFQPQHF,TGTGCCGGAGGACAGGGGGCTTTTCAGCCCCAGCATTTT
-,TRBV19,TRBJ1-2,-,CASIPGGDNYGYTF,TGTGCCAGTATCCCCGGCGGTGATAACTATGGCTACACCTTC
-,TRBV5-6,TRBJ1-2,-,CASSLAENYGYTF,TGTGCCAGCAGCTTGGCCGAGAACTATGGCTACACCTTC
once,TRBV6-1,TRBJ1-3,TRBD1,CASSGDRGGGNTIYF,TGTGCCAGCAGCGGAGACAGGGGAGGCGGAAACACCATATATTTT
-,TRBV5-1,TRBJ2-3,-,CASSDGRGTDTQYF,TGCGCCAGCAGCGACGGTCGGGGCACAGATACGCAGTATTTT
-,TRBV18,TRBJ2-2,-,CASSPQTGLYTGELFF,TGTGCCAGCTCACCCCAAACAGGGCTGTACACCGGGGAGCTGTTTTTT
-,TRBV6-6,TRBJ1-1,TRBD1,CASRQGSGEAFF,TGTGCCAGCAGACAGGGGTCTGGTGAAGCTTTCTTT
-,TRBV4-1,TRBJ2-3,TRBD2,CASSPLRLAGATGVADTQYF,TGCGCCAGCAGCCCATTAAGACTAGCGGGGGCGACCGGGGTGGCAGATACGCAGTATTTT
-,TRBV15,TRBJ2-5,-,CATSRGDSPRQETQYF,TGTGCCACCAGCAGAGGAGACAGTCCCAGACAAGAGACCCAGTACTTC
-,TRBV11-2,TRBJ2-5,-,CASSFPVQETQYF,TGTGCCAGCAGCTTTCCAGTCCAGGAGACCCAGTACTTC
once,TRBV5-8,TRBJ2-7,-,CASQGWAREQYF,TGTGCCTCCCAGGGGTGGGCCCGGGAGCAGTACTTC